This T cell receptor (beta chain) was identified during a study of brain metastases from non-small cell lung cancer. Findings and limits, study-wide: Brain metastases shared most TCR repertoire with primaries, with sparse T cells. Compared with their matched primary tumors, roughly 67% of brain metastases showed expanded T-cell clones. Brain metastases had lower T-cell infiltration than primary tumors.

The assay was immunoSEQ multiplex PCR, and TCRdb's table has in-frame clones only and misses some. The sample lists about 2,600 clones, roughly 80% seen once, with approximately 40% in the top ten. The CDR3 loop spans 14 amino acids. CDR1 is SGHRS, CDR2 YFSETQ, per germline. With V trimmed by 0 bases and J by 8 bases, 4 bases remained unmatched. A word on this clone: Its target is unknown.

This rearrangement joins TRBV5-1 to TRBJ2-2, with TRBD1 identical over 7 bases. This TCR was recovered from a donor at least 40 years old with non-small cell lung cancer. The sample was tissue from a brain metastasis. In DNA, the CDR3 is TGCGCCAGCAGCTTGGTCCCGGGACAGGGGGAGCTGTTTTTT. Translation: CASSLVPGQGELFF.